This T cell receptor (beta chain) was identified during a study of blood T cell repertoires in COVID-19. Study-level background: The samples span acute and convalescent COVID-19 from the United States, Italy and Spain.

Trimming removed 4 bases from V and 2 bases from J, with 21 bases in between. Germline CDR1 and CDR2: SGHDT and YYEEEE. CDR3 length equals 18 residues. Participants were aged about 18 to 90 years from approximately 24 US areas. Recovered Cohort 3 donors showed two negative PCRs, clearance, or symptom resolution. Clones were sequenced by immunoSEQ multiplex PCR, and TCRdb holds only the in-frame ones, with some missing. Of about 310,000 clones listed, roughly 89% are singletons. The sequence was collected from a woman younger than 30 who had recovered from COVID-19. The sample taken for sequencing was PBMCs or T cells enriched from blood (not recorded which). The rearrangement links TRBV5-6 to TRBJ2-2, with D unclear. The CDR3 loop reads CASSTWSLWLGNTGELFF. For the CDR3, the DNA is TGTGCCAGCAGCACTTGGAGTTTATGGCTAGGCAACACCGGGGAGCTGTTTTTT.